The 10 T cell receptor beta chains presented below share a single source sample, sequenced in a study of chemoradiotherapy in HPV16-positive cancers. This table comes from immunoSEQ multiplex PCR, and its TCRdb copy is limited to in-frame clones, with some not included. The data show about 14,000 clones, with roughly 74% seen just once and 8% to 10% held by the top ten. Collection of the sample occurred from a patient who underwent chemoradiotherapy. The receptor set was obtained from a human donor with HPV-associated anogenital cancer.

The rearrangement uses TRBV10-3 and TRBJ2-2; unclear D gene. This CDR3 has 16 amino acids. Trimming left V 3 bases short and J 4 bases short, with 15 bases between. The germline gives CDR1 ENHRY, CDR2 SYGVKD. CDR3 sequence: CAISERATTITGELFF. The CDR3 nucleotides are TGTGCCATCAGTGAAAGGGCGACCACGATCACCGGGGAGCTGTTTTTT.

This chain connects TRBV14 to TRBJ2-7, with a tentative D call TRBD1 (5 bases). The CDR3 is made up of 16 amino acids. Germline V gene sequence: CDR1 SGHDN, CDR2 FVKESK. V was shortened by 0 bases and J by 2 bases, with 14 bases between the two germline ends. For the CDR3, the DNA is TGTGCCAGCAGCCAAGATTTAGGAGAAGGGGCCTACGAGCAGTACTTC. Encoded protein: CASSQDLGEGAYEQYF.

The rearrangement uses TRBV21-1 and TRBJ2-4; the table's D call TRBD2 went unverified against the DNA. TRBV21-1 is a pseudogene segment. The CDR3 is 15 amino acids. CDR3 residues: CASKVSGLAKNIQYF. The CDR3 nucleotides read TGTGCCAGCAAGGTGAGCGGCCTAGCCAAAAACATTCAGTACTTC.

This chain links TRBV27 with TRBJ2-3, with D maybe TRBD1 (5 bases). Per germline, CDR1 MNHEY and CDR2 SMNVEV (reference sequence). V dropped 6 bases and J dropped 4 bases, with 8 bases sitting between them. The CDR3 extends over 12 amino acids. The CDR3 DNA reads TGTGCCAGCAGGGGGCTGCCAGATACGCAGTATTTT. Its protein product is CASRGLPDTQYF.

The V call is TRBV6-4, the J call TRBJ2-1; maybe TRBD2 (5 bases). V dropped 2 bases and J dropped 0 bases, with 5 bases sitting between them. Germline V gene data show CDR1 as MRHNA and CDR2 as SNTAGT. This CDR3 has 14 residues. The CDR3 region is CASSDGSSYNEQFF. CDR3 bases: TGTGCCAGCAGTGACGGGAGCTCCTACAATGAGCAGTTCTTC.

In its sample, this clone is medium-sized. V gene TRBV29-1 combines with J gene TRBJ2-1; 11 nucleotides align to TRBD2. CDR1 and CDR2 from the germline V gene are SQVTM and ANQGSEA. V dropped 4 bases and J dropped 4; count of bases not matched to a gene: 0. The CDR3 consists of 13 residues. The CDR3 nucleotides read TGCAGCGTTGGACTAGCGGGGTACAATGAGCAGTTCTTC. This sequence encodes CSVGLAGYNEQFF.

The chain recombines TRBV19 with TRBJ2-1; TRBD2 is a possible D gene (5 bases). Germline V gene sequence: CDR1 LNHDA, CDR2 SQIVND (reference sequence). The V end lost 4 bases, the J end lost 3 bases, and 10 bases lay between the germline ends. The CDR3 length is 14 residues. The CDR3 loop is CASSRGLYYNEQFF. The CDR3 DNA sequence: TGTGCCAGTAGTAGAGGACTCTACTACAATGAGCAGTTCTTC.

V usage is TRBV30 and J usage is TRBJ1-1; D unclear. V was cut by 0 bases and J by 1 base, with 12 bases left in between. This CDR3 comprises 15 residues. Germline lookup yields CDR1 GTSNPN and CDR2 SVGIG (reference sequence). The CDR3 nucleotides are TGTGCCTGGAGTGTACGAGGACTGAAGAACACTGAAGCTTTCTTT. Residues: CAWSVRGLKNTEAFF.

The V gene is TRBV19, the J gene TRBJ2-5, with D possibly TRBD1 on 6 matching bases. Germline assignment: CDR1 LNHDA and CDR2 SQIVND (reference sequence). This CDR3 has 16 amino acids. The ends were cut back, 4 bases at V and 4 bases at J, with 19 bases in the middle. This CDR3 reads CASSTGPGALGETQYF. The CDR3 DNA reads as TGTGCCAGTAGTACAGGCCCAGGGGCGTTGGGAGAGACCCAGTACTTC.

The chain carries TRBV27 and TRBJ2-1; 7 bases match TRBD2. The trim removed 9 bases at V and 0 bases at J, leaving 5 bases unmatched. Looked up from germline, CDR1 is MNHEY and CDR2 is SMNVEV (reference sequence). CDR3 length: 14 amino acids. The CDR3 sequence: CASNGRSSYNEQFF. CDR3 nucleotides: TGTGCCAGTAACGGGAGGAGCTCCTACAATGAGCAGTTCTTC.